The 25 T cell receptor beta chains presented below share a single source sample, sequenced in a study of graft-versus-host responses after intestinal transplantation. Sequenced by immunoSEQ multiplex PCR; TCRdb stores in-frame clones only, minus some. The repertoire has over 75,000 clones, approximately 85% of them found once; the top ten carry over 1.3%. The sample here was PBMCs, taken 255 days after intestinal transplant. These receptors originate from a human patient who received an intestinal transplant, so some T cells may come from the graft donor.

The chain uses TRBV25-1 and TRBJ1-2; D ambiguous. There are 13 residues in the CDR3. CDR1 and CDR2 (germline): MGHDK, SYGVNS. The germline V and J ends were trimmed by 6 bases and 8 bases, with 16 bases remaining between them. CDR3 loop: CASSGQTLLGYTF. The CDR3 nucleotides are TGTGCCAGCAGCGGTCAGACTCTCTTGGGCTACACCTTC.

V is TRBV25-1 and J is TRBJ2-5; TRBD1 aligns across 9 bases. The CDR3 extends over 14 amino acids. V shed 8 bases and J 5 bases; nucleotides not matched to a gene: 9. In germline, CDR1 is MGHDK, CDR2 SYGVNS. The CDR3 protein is CASGDRAGRETQYF. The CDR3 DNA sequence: TGTGCCAGCGGGGACAGGGCAGGGCGGGAGACCCAGTACTTC.

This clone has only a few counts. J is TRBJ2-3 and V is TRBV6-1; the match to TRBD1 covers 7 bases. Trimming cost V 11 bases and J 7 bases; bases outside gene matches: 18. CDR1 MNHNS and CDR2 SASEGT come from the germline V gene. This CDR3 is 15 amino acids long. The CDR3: CACGPRQGLLNTQYF. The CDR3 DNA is TGTGCCTGCGGGCCGAGACAGGGTTTGTTAAATACGCAGTATTTT.

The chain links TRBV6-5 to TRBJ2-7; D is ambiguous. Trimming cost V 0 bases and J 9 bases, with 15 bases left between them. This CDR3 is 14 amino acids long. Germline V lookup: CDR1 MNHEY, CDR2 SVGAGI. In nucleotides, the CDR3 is TGTGCCAGCAGTTACTCGAGCCGCTCTGAAAGGCAGTACGTC. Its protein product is CASSYSSRSERQYV.

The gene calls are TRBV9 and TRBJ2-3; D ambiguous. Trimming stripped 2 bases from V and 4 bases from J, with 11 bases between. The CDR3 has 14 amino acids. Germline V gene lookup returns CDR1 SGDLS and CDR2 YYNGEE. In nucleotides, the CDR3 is TGTGCCAGCAGCGTTCTCCCTAGGGCAGATACGCAGTATTTT. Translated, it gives CASSVLPRADTQYF.

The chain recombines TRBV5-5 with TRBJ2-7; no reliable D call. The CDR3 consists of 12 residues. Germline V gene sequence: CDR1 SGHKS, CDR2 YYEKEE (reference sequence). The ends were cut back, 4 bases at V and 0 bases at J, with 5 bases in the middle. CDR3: CASSASSYEQYV. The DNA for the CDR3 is TGTGCCAGCAGCGCAAGCTCCTACGAGCAGTACGTC.

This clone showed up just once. The CDR3 DNA is TGTGCCAGCAGTTACGGTGATAATGAAAAACTGTTTTTT. Protein: CASSYGDNEKLFF. The chain employs TRBV6-5 and TRBJ1-4, with D hard to call. This CDR3 comprises 13 residues. Germline assignment: CDR1 MNHEY and CDR2 SVGAGI. Trimming shortened V by 2 bases and J by 4 bases, and 5 bases separated the two germline ends.

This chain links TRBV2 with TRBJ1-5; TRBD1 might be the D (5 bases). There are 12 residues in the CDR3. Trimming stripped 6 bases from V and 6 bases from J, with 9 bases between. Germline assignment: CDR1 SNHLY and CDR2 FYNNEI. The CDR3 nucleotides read TGTGCCAGCAGGGGGGAGGGTCAGCCCCAGCATTTT. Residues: CASRGEGQPQHF.

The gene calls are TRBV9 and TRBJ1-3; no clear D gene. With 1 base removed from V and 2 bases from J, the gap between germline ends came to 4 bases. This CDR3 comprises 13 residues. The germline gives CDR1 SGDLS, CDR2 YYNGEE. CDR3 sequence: CASSVRAGNTIYF. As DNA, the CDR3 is TGTGCCAGCAGCGTACGGGCTGGAAACACCATATATTTT.

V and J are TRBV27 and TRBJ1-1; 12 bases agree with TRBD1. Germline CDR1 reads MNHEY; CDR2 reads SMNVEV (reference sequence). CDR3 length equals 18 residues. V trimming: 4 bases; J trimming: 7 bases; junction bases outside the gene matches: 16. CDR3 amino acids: CASSSEHAGTGGWGEAFF. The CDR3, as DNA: TGTGCCAGCAGTTCGGAACACGCGGGGACAGGGGGCTGGGGTGAAGCTTTCTTT.

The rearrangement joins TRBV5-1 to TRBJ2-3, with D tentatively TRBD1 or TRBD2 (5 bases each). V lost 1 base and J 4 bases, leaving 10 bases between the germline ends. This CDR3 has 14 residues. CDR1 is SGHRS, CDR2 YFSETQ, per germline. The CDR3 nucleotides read TGCGCCAGCAGCTTGTTCCGGGGCGCAGATACGCAGTATTTT. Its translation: CASSLFRGADTQYF.

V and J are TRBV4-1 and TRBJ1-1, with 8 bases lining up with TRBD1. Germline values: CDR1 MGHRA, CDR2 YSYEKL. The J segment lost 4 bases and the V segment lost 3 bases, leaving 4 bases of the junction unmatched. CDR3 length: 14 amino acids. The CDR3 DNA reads TGCGCCAGCAGCCATCAGGGGGCGGGCACTGAAGCTTTCTTT. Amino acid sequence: CASSHQGAGTEAFF.

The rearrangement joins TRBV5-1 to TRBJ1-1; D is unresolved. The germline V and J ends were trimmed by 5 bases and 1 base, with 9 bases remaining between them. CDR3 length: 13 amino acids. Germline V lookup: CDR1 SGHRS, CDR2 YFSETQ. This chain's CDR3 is CASRGRRNTEAFF. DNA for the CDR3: TGCGCCAGCAGGGGCAGGAGGAACACTGAAGCTTTCTTT.

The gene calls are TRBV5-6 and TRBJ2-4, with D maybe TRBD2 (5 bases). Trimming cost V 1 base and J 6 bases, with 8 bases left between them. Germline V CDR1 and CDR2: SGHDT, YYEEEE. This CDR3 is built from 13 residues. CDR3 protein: CASSLFEGNIQYF. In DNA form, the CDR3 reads TGTGCCAGCAGCTTGTTCGAGGGAAACATTCAGTACTTC.

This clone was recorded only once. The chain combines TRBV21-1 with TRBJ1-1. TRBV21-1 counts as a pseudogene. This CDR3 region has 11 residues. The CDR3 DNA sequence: TGTGCCAGCAGCAAAAGGCTCCATGCTTTCTTT. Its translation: CASSKRLHAFF.

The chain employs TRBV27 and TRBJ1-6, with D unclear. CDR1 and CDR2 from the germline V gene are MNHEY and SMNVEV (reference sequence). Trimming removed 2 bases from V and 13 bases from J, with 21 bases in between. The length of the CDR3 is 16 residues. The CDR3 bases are TGTGCCAGCAGTTTAGAGGTTGGCGGTGGTCTCCTTCCCCTCCACTTT. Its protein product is CASSLEVGGGLLPLHF.

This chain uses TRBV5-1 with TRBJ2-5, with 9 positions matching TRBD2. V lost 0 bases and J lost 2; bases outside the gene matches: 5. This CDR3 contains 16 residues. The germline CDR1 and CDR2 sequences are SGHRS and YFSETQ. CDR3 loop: CASSLVAGGQQETQYF. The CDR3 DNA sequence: TGCGCCAGCAGCTTGGTGGCGGGGGGGCAACAAGAGACCCAGTACTTC.

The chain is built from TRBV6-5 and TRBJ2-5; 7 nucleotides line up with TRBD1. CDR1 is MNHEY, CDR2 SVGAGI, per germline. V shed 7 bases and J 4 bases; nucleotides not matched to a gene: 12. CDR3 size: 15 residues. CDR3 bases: TGTGCCAGCAAGTCCTCCCTTACAGGGGTAGAGACCCAGTACTTC. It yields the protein CASKSSLTGVETQYF.

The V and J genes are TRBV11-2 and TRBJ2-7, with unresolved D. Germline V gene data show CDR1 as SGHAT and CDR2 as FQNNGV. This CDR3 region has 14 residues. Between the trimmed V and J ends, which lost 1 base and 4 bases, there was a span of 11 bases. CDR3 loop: CASSLGGQLYEQYF. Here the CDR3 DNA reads TGTGCCAGCAGCTTAGGCGGCCAGTTGTACGAGCAGTACTTC.

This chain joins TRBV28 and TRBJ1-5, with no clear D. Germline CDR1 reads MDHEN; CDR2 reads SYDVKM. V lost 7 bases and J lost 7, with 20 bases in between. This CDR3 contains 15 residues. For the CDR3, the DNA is TGTGCCAGCACCCCTAGCAAGGATTTTTGGCAGCCCCAGCATTTT. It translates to CASTPSKDFWQPQHF.

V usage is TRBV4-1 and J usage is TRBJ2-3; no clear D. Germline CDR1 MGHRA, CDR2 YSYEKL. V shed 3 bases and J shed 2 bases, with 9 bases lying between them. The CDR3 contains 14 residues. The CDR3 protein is CASSHLGYTDTQYF. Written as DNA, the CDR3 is TGCGCCAGCAGCCACTTAGGCTACACAGATACGCAGTATTTT.

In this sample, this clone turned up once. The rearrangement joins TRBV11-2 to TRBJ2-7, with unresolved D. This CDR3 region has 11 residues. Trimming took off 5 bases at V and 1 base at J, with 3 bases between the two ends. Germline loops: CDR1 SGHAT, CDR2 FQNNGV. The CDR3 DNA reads TGTGCCAGCAGCGGGTCCTACGAGCAGTACGTC. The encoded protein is CASSGSYEQYV.

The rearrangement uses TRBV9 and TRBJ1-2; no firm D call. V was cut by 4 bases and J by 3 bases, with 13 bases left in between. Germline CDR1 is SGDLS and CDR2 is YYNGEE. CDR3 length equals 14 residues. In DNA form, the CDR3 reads TGTGCCAGCAGCATTGCAGCTGGTGACTATGGCTACACCTTC. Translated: CASSIAAGDYGYTF.

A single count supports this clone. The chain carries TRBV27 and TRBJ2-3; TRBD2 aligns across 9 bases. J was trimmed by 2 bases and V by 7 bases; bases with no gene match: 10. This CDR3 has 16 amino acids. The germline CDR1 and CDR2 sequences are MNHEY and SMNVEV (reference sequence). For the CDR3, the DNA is TGTGCCAGCACCCCAATAGCGGGAGAGTTCACAGATACGCAGTATTTT. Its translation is CASTPIAGEFTDTQYF.

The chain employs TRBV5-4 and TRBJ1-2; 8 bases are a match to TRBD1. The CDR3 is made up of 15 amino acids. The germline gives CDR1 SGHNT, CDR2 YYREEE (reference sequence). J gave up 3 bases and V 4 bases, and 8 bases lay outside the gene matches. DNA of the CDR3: TGTGCCAGCAGCCTAACCCCGACAGGGGACTATGGCTACACCTTC. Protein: CASSLTPTGDYGYTF. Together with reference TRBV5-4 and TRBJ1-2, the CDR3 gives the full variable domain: ETGVTQSPTHLIKTRGQQVTLRCSSQSGHNTVSWYQQALGQGPQFIFQYYREEENGRGNFPPRFSGLQFPNYSSELNVNALELDDSALYLCASSLTPTGDYGYTFGSGTRLTVV.